The rows below give T cell receptor beta chains drawn from one sample of a study of blood T cell repertoires in COVID-19. Using immunoSEQ multiplex PCR, the repertoire was profiled, and TCRdb retains in-frame clones only, with some absent. The table includes 25,000 to 30,000 clones, approximately 86% detected once. The sample taken for sequencing was peripheral blood. The receptors shown here come from a human donor in a cohort sampled during active COVID-19. The donor label of this sample is uncertain. The CDR3 runs from the conserved cysteine through the conserved F or W. The D gene is left open where the match is weak. The listing skips clone size in some rows; elsewhere it reads once, few, many or a size class.

>TRBJ1-2|.|TRBV12-2|.
TGTGCAAGTCGCTTAGGCCCATCCCCGGGACAGGGCAACTATGGCTACACCTTC
CASRLGPSPGQGNYGYTF
>TRBJ2-7|TRBD2|TRBV6-5|few
TGTGCCAGCAGTTCCCCCGGGGGGGGCGGCCGCTACGAGCAGTACTTC
CASSSPGGGGRYEQYF
>TRBJ2-1|TRBD2|TRBV4-2|.
TGTGCCAGCAGCCAAGAACCCCCGGGGACTAGCGGGGGCAATGAGCAGTTCTTC
CASSQEPPGTSGGNEQFF
>TRBJ2-7|TRBD2|TRBV4-1|.
TGCGCCAGCAGCCAATCCGCGGGAGGTGTTTTTGAGCAGTACTTC
CASSQSAGGVFEQYF
>TRBJ2-7|.|TRBV30|.
TGTGCCTGGGGGGACCGGGGTTTCTCCTACGAGCAGTACTTC
CAWGDRGFSYEQYF
>TRBJ2-3|.|TRBV29-1|.
TGCAGCGCATGGACAGTATCCACAGATACGCAGTATTTT
CSAWTVSTDTQYF
>TRBJ2-7|TRBD2|TRBV30|.
TGTGCCTGGAAGACTAGCGGGAGCCTCACCTACGAGCAGTACTTC
CAWKTSGSLTYEQYF
>TRBJ2-7|TRBD2|TRBV10-3|.
TGTGCCATCAGTCCTAGCGGGACTGACGAGCAGTACTTC
CAISPSGTDEQYF
>TRBJ1-1|.|TRBV18|.
TGTGCCAGCTCACCACCCGTAAACAGGGAGGAAGCTTTCTTT
CASSPPVNREEAFF
>TRBJ1-6|TRBD1|TRBV7-2|few
TGTGCCAGCAGCTCCGGACAGGGGAGTTCACCCCTCCACTTT
CASSSGQGSSPLHF
>TRBJ1-5|TRBD1|TRBV12-3/TRBV12-4|few
TGTGCCAGCAGTGACAGGGTCACGGAGCCCCAGCATTTT
CASSDRVTEPQHF
>TRBJ1-2|TRBD1|TRBV5-1|.
TGCGCCAGCAGCTTGGGTGGGACAGGAAATGGCTACACCTTC
CASSLGGTGNGYTF
>TRBJ1-1|.|TRBV5-1|few
TGCGCCAGCAGCCAGGTCGGCATGAACACTGAAGCTTTCTTT
CASSQVGMNTEAFF
>TRBJ2-3|.|TRBV15|.
TGTGCCACCCAGGGGAACTTGGGGACAGATACGCAGTATTTT
CATQGNLGTDTQYF
>TRBJ1-6|.|TRBV5-1|.
TGCGCCAGCAGTGTACGGGACTATAATTCACCCCTCCACTTT
CASSVRDYNSPLHF
>TRBJ2-5|TRBD1|TRBV19|.
TGTGCCAGTAGTTGGCAGGGGGCGACGGAGACCCAGTACTTC
CASSWQGATETQYF
>TRBJ2-5|.|TRBV5-1|once
TGCGCCAGCAGCTTGGAGACGGGTCGGGAGACCCAGTACTTC
CASSLETGRETQYF
>TRBJ1-4|.|TRBV18|.
TGTGCCAGCTCATCCGGGATGGAGAGGGAAAAACTGTTTTTT
CASSSGMEREKLFF
>TRBJ2-1|.|TRBV11-3|.
TGTGCCAGCAGCTTTGACGGGACTGGGGCCAATGAGCAGTTCTTC
CASSFDGTGANEQFF